These 30 T cell receptor beta chains were sequenced from one sample in a study of naive and memory T cell subsets. The antigens for these receptors are not known. Findings and caveats of the study: Especially in CD8 cells, naive repertoires contained a few larger clonotypes, possibly CD45RA-re-expressing memory cells.

An equimolar mix of two oligonucleotides served as the beta constant-region primer for TRBC1 and TRBC2. Nested alpha and beta constant-region primers with the SP2 primer drove four PCR rounds on ligated cDNA. TCRdb reprocessed the UMI-ligation and nested PCR reads via MiXCR and lists one record per CDR3 protein. The sample has about 140,000 distinct CDR3 sequences, under 25% seen once. Specimen: naive CD8+ T cells from blood. The source of these receptors is a human donor in good health.

The J gene is TRBJ1-5, the V gene TRBV5-5, with a tentative D call TRBD1 (5 bases). Germline CDR1 SGHKS, CDR2 YYEKEE (reference sequence). The CDR3 consists of 15 residues. Trimming shortened V by 0 bases and J by 3 bases, and 10 bases separated the two germline ends. The CDR3 reads CASSLEGTYNQPQHF. Here the CDR3 DNA reads TGTGCCAGCAGCTTGGAGGGGACGTACAATCAGCCCCAGCATTTT.

This clonotype was counted at least ten times. This rearrangement joins TRBV9 to TRBJ2-3; 13 nucleotides match TRBD2. Germline assignment: CDR1 SGDLS and CDR2 YYNGEE. V was clipped by 4 bases and J by 9 bases; unmatched bases: 5. The CDR3 covers 14 residues. CDR3 bases: TGTGCCAGCAGCTTGGGACTAGCGGGACACACGCAGTATTTT. Its translation: CASSLGLAGHTQYF.

This clonotype was observed a handful of times. The chain uses TRBV12-3 or TRBV12-4 and TRBJ1-3; the match to TRBD1 covers 8 bases. The CDR3 totals 13 residues. V shed 7 bases, J shed 7 bases, and the junction held 6 bases outside the gene matches. As DNA, the CDR3 is TGTGCCAGCAACCCCACAGGGGGGAACACCATATATTTT. It codes for CASNPTGGNTIYF.

The chain employs TRBV28 and TRBJ1-6, with 8 bases fitting TRBD1. The trim removed 9 bases at V and 3 bases at J, leaving 10 bases unmatched. Germline V CDR1 and CDR2: MDHEN, SYDVKM. CDR3 length: 16 amino acids. CDR3 in DNA: TGTGCCAGTACATGGACAGGGAAAGTCTATAATTCACCCCTCCACTTT. Amino acids: CASTWTGKVYNSPLHF.

This rearrangement joins TRBV12-3 or TRBV12-4 to TRBJ2-7, with D possibly TRBD1 on 5 matching bases. Trimming took 3 bases from V and 3 from J, leaving 21 bases between them. This CDR3 region has 17 residues. The CDR3 loop is CASSLVYPQGVGYEQYF. Written as DNA, the CDR3 is TGTGCCAGCAGTTTGGTTTATCCACAAGGGGTGGGCTACGAGCAGTACTTC.

The chain carries TRBV4-1 and TRBJ2-7; D possibly corresponds to TRBD1 (5 bases). Germline CDR1 is MGHRA and CDR2 is YSYEKL. The CDR3 has 14 residues. Trimming took 0 bases from V and 4 from J, leaving 10 bases between them. The CDR3 sequence: CASSQDPGAYEQYF. As DNA, the CDR3 is TGCGCCAGCAGCCAAGATCCTGGGGCTTACGAGCAGTACTTC.

This clonotype was observed a handful of times. J is TRBJ2-7 and V is TRBV13; the D gene is possibly TRBD1 (6 bases). CDR3 size: 15 residues. From germline, CDR1 is PRHDT and CDR2 FYEKMQ (reference sequence). V gave up 1 base and J gave up 5 bases, with 15 bases separating them. The CDR3 DNA is TGTGCCAGCAGCTTAGAGGGGACAAACAGCGACGAGCAGTACTTC. Amino acids: CASSLEGTNSDEQYF.

This clonotype was recorded at least ten times. The V gene is TRBV12-3 or TRBV12-4, the J gene TRBJ1-1; the D gene is possibly TRBD1 (5 bases). CDR3 length: 13 amino acids. The V end was cut by 3 bases, the J end by 5 bases, with 10 bases between. In DNA form, the CDR3 reads TGTGCCAGCAGTTTGGCGGGGGGGACTGAAGCTTTCTTT. Translation: CASSLAGGTEAFF.

The V call is TRBV15, the J call TRBJ2-6; D ambiguous. The CDR3 sequence is 15 residues long. V lost 0 bases, J lost 2 bases, and 5 bases lay in between. Germline-derived CDR1 and CDR2 are LNHNV and YYDKDF (reference sequence). CDR3 in amino acids: CATSRDMAGANVLTF. The CDR3 DNA follows: TGTGCCACCAGCAGAGATATGGCTGGGGCCAACGTCCTGACTTTC.

This clonotype was counted between two and nine times. The chain is built from TRBV9 and TRBJ2-7, with TRBD1 identical over 8 bases. The J segment lost 9 bases and the V segment lost 4 bases, leaving 15 bases of the junction unmatched. Germline V lookup: CDR1 SGDLS, CDR2 YYNGEE. The CDR3 runs to 15 residues. The CDR3: CASSPLGTGRFGQYF. As DNA, the CDR3 is TGTGCCAGCAGCCCCCTAGGGACAGGACGTTTCGGGCAGTACTTC.

The V call is TRBV12-5, the J call TRBJ2-1; D uncertain. The CDR3 length is 12 residues. Germline V lookup: CDR1 LGHNT, CDR2 FRNRAP. The V and J ends lost 2 bases and 7 bases respectively, with 6 bases between them. The CDR3 is CASGLLRNEQFF. In DNA, the CDR3 is TGTGCTAGTGGTTTGTTACGAAATGAGCAGTTCTTC.

The V call is TRBV5-1, the J call TRBJ2-1; TRBD1 matches at 8 bases. The germline V gene encodes CDR1 SGHRS and CDR2 YFSETQ. Trimming took 2 bases from V and 7 from J; bases not matched to a gene: 11. This CDR3 contains 16 residues. The CDR3 DNA is TGCGCCAGCAGCTTCCCAGGACAGGGATTTGCGAATGAGCAGTTCTTC. Translation: CASSFPGQGFANEQFF.

The chain joins TRBV28 to TRBJ2-1; a possible D gene is TRBD1 (6 bases). Germline values: CDR1 MDHEN, CDR2 SYDVKM. The CDR3 has 14 amino acids. Deletions cut 5 bases from V and 0 bases from J, with 8 bases between. CDR3 amino acids: CASSTGTSYNEQFF. In nucleotides, the CDR3 is TGTGCCAGCAGTACAGGGACCTCCTACAATGAGCAGTTCTTC.

The chain is built from TRBV12-3 or TRBV12-4 and TRBJ1-5, with no clear D. Trimming stripped 2 bases from V and 6 bases from J, with 14 bases between. This CDR3 comprises 15 residues. The CDR3 nucleotides read TGTGCCAGCAGTTTACAAGGGCGTGCAGGTCAGCCCCAGCATTTT. As protein: CASSLQGRAGQPQHF.

The genes are TRBV20-1 and TRBJ2-5; a possible D gene is TRBD1 (6 bases). Germline V gene lookup returns CDR1 DFQATT and CDR2 SNEGSKA (reference sequence). The CDR3 loop spans 11 amino acids. The V and J ends lost 0 bases and 12 bases respectively, with 11 bases between them. The CDR3 nucleotides read TGCAGTGCTAGAGAGACAGGAAAGGAGTACTTC. It translates to CSARETGKEYF.

This clonotype was observed a few times. The chain has TRBV29-1 and TRBJ2-7; D perhaps matches TRBD1 (6 bases). Germline CDR1 reads SQVTM; CDR2 reads ANQGSEA. The CDR3 extends over 12 amino acids. V was pared by 4 bases and J by 2 bases, with 9 bases between. CDR3 in DNA: TGCAGCGTTGGACAGGCAGCCTACGAGCAGTACTTC. Translated: CSVGQAAYEQYF.

The rearrangement uses TRBV29-1 and TRBJ2-7, with D possibly being TRBD1 or TRBD2 (5 bases each). The ends were cut back, 2 bases at V and 0 bases at J, with 14 bases in the middle. Germline CDR1 SQVTM, CDR2 ANQGSEA. The CDR3 length is 15 residues. The CDR3 sequence is CSVELLAQVSYEQYF. As DNA, the CDR3 is TGCAGCGTTGAACTTCTAGCACAGGTCTCCTACGAGCAGTACTTC.

The chain links TRBV11-1 to TRBJ1-5; no definite D call. The length of the CDR3 is 16 residues. V was clipped by 4 bases and J by 2 bases, with 15 bases between them. Germline V CDR1 and CDR2: SGHAT, FQDESV (reference sequence). CDR3 DNA: TGTGCCAGCAGCTCCACGGGTGGGCGGGGCAATCAGCCCCAGCATTTT. This translates into CASSSTGGRGNQPQHF.

V is TRBV29-1 and J is TRBJ1-1, with a weak D call TRBD1 (6 bases). V gave up 6 bases and J gave up 2 bases, with 28 bases separating them. The CDR3 sequence is 18 residues long. CDR1 SQVTM and CDR2 ANQGSEA come from the germline V gene. This CDR3 is CSVVPRGAPDGLNTEAFF. CDR3 bases: TGCAGCGTCGTACCCCGGGGGGCACCTGATGGTCTAAACACTGAAGCTTTCTTT.

The chain couples TRBV6-5 to TRBJ1-2; a possible D gene is TRBD1 (5 bases). The CDR3 length is 14 residues. Germline values: CDR1 MNHEY, CDR2 SVGAGI. The germline V and J ends were trimmed by 2 bases and 7 bases, with 14 bases remaining between them. CDR3 residues: CASSYRLGGGGYTF. The CDR3 region has the DNA TGTGCCAGCAGTTACCGTCTCGGGGGGGGTGGCTACACCTTC.

Only a few counts were recorded for this clonotype. The chain recombines TRBV28 with TRBJ2-7, with 11 nucleotides matching TRBD2. The CDR3 is 17 amino acids. Trimming removed 5 bases from V and 1 base from J; junction bases left unmatched: 10. Looked up from germline, CDR1 is MDHEN and CDR2 is SYDVKM. In DNA form, the CDR3 reads TGTGCCAGCAGTGGGGGCCCGGGACTAGCGGTTTCCTACGAGCAGTACTTC. It codes for CASSGGPGLAVSYEQYF.

This clonotype was counted many times. This rearrangement joins TRBV7-7 to TRBJ2-3; D is unclear. The V end was cut by 5 bases, the J end by 4 bases, with 13 bases between. The CDR3 runs to 14 residues. Germline CDR1 is SSHAT and CDR2 is FNYEAQ (reference sequence). The CDR3 nucleotides read TGTGCCAGCAGCCCTTCCCCTATTGCAGATACGCAGTATTTT. Its protein is CASSPSPIADTQYF.

This clonotype was picked up a small number of times. The gene calls are TRBV12-3 or TRBV12-4 and TRBJ2-2, with D unresolved. This CDR3 is 13 amino acids long. Deletions cut 4 bases from V and 6 bases from J, with 9 bases between. The CDR3 here is CASSSEEPGELFF. The CDR3 DNA reads TGTGCCAGCAGTTCTGAGGAGCCCGGGGAGCTGTTTTTT.

Here the CDR3 DNA reads TGTGCCAGCAGTTTCGGCAGTTTCGAGCAGTACTTC. Translated, it gives CASSFGSFEQYF. This sequence joins TRBV6-2 or TRBV6-3 and TRBJ2-7, with D unresolved. The V end was cut by 4 bases, the J end by 6 bases, with 10 bases between. Germline V gives CDR1 MNHEY, CDR2 SVGEGT. The CDR3 has 12 amino acids.

The table lists this clonotype with a few counts. This chain joins TRBV10-3 and TRBJ2-3, with 8 nucleotides matching TRBD2. V shed 3 bases, J shed 5 bases, and the junction held 13 bases outside the gene matches. The CDR3 is made up of 17 amino acids. Germline V gene data show CDR1 as ENHRY and CDR2 as SYGVKD. CDR3: CAISDPPGLVDGDTQYF. In DNA form, the CDR3 reads TGTGCCATCAGTGACCCGCCGGGACTAGTGGACGGAGATACGCAGTATTTT.

This chain joins TRBV4-1 and TRBJ2-1; 7 bases are a match to TRBD1. From germline, CDR1 is MGHRA and CDR2 YSYEKL. V gave up 0 bases and J gave up 2 bases; unmatched junction bases: 7. The CDR3 contains 17 residues. CDR3 coding DNA: TGCGCCAGCAGCCAAGATACGGACAGGCACGCCTACAATGAGCAGTTCTTC. Translated: CASSQDTDRHAYNEQFF.

The chain combines TRBV28 with TRBJ1-1; no firm D call. The V gene lost 5 bases and the J gene lost 0 bases, with 16 bases spanning the gap. This CDR3 region has 16 residues. The germline CDR1 and CDR2 sequences are MDHEN and SYDVKM. Here the CDR3 DNA reads TGTGCCAGCAGTATCCTCCCGGGATACATGAACACTGAAGCTTTCTTT. As protein: CASSILPGYMNTEAFF.

The chain employs TRBV12-3 or TRBV12-4 and TRBJ1-1; TRBD1 is a possible D gene (5 bases). The CDR3 is 15 residues long. V was trimmed by 7 bases and J by 4 bases, leaving 19 bases between them. This CDR3 reads CASNIAGRARTEAFF. The CDR3 bases are TGTGCCAGCAACATAGCGGGGCGCGCACGCACTGAAGCTTTCTTT.

This clonotype is a singleton in its sample. As DNA, the CDR3 is TGTGCCATCAGTGAACCAGACAGGGGGCTAACCTACGAGCAGTACTTC. Translated, it gives CAISEPDRGLTYEQYF. The chain uses TRBV10-3 and TRBJ2-7; 10 bases fit TRBD1. Germline V lookup: CDR1 ENHRY, CDR2 SYGVKD. The ends lost 3 bases at V and 2 bases at J; junction bases unmatched: 7. This CDR3 is built from 16 residues.

The chain employs TRBV4-1 and TRBJ1-1, with TRBD1 matching over 8 bases. Germline V lookup: CDR1 MGHRA, CDR2 YSYEKL. This CDR3 has 16 residues. The ends lost 0 bases at V and 1 base at J; junction bases unmatched: 4. The CDR3 protein is CASSQEIGTGNTEAFF. The CDR3 DNA sequence: TGCGCCAGCAGCCAAGAGATCGGGACAGGGAACACTGAAGCTTTCTTT.